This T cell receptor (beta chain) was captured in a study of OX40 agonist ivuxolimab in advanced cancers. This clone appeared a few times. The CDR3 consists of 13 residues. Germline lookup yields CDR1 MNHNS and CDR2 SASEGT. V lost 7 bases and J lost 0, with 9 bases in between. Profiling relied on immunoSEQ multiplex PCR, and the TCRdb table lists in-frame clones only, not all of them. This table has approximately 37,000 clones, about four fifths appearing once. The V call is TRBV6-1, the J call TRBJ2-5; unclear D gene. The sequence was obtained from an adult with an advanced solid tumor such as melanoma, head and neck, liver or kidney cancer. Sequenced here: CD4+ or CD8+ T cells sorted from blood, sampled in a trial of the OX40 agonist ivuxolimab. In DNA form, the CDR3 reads TGTGCCAGCATACCCCCCAACCAAGAGACCCAGTACTTC. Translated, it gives CASIPPNQETQYF.